These T cell receptor beta chains were read from a single sample in a study of T cells in Graves' hyperthyroidism and ophthalmopathy. TCRdb used MiXCR to reprocess the multiplex PCR reads, holding one entry per CDR3 protein. In the table there are hundreds of thousands of distinct CDR3 sequences, roughly 15% of which are singletons. Sequenced sample: blood. The receptor source for this set is a man younger than 30 with Graves' ophthalmopathy. CDR3s include the opening cysteine and the closing phenylalanine or tryptophan.

j_call | v_call | cdr3_aa
TRBJ2-1 | TRBV19 | CASSPLAGAHNEQFF
TRBJ2-5 | TRBV6-1 | CASSTADWTVKETQYF
TRBJ2-7 | TRBV2 | CASSEVTFTPYEQYF
TRBJ2-1 | TRBV11-3 | CASSLDPPRDEQFF
TRBJ1-2 | TRBV25-1 | CASSEFVEGTVLGYTF
TRBJ2-5 | TRBV5-1 | CASRLAGGPEETQYF
TRBJ1-1 | TRBV5-1 | CASSPRTAEGTEAFF
TRBJ2-4 | TRBV18 | CASSPGGQGSIQYF
TRBJ2-5 | TRBV6-6 | CASSYTGGETQYF
TRBJ2-3 | TRBV5-1 | CASRSRGRFADTQYF
TRBJ2-7 | TRBV6-1 | CASSASFWARNEQYF
TRBJ2-3 | TRBV29-1 | CSVERGTVSTDTQYF
TRBJ1-2 | TRBV9 | CASSVEQFNYGYTF
TRBJ2-2 | TRBV11-3 | CASSKGGLAGGTGELFF
TRBJ2-7 | TRBV9 | CASSVASGFTYEQYF
TRBJ2-7 | TRBV7-8 | CASSLEGAGGSYEQYF
TRBJ2-5 | TRBV6-1 | CASSDRQGAETQYF
TRBJ2-3 | TRBV20-1 | CSARRGGNPDTQYF
TRBJ1-5 | TRBV3-1 | CASSLRPRTGQYSNQPQHF
TRBJ1-1 | TRBV20-1 | CSAPGAVAVTEAFF
TRBJ2-1 | TRBV5-1 | CASSLGVLAGSYNEQFF
TRBJ2-3 | TRBV3-1 | CASSQPGTQYF
TRBJ2-3 | TRBV4-1 | CASSHETSPTQYF
TRBJ1-3 | TRBV3-1 | CASSQEPPPRIGDTIYF
TRBJ1-1 | TRBV7-9 | CASSLPQGTMNTEAFF
TRBJ1-1 | TRBV11-2 | CASSQESLRTEAFF
TRBJ2-7 | TRBV4-1 | CASSQRQVSSYEQYF
TRBJ2-7 | TRBV7-2 | CASSPGTSGRIVAYEQYF
TRBJ2-7 | TRBV6-1 | CASSSGQGMGEQYF
TRBJ1-5 | TRBV7-9 | CASSQGEQPQHF
TRBJ1-1 | TRBV5-5 | CASSPPETVKLNTEAFF
TRBJ1-1 | TRBV11-3 | CASSSGTVTEAFF
TRBJ2-7 | TRBV12-3/TRBV12-4 | CASSPGADEQYF
TRBJ2-7 | TRBV7-6 | CASSSRGQGYEQYF
TRBJ2-5 | TRBV20-1 | CSARETSGRQETQYF
TRBJ1-5 | TRBV5-4 | CASSLTSTPYSNQPQHF
TRBJ1-3 | TRBV27 | CASSLSWPRPGNTIYF
TRBJ2-1 | TRBV27 | CAGQLAGGRNEQFF
TRBJ2-7 | TRBV10-2 | CASSKTRRGSASYEQYF
TRBJ2-7 | TRBV7-9 | CASSHEVQHYEQYF
TRBJ2-1 | TRBV7-3 | CASSTSGTRAYNEQFF
TRBJ2-1 | TRBV5-1 | CASSLELAGDEQFF
TRBJ1-1 | TRBV30 | CAWSDSGATEAFF
TRBJ1-1 | TRBV2 | CASKIPGAGVNTEAFF
TRBJ1-1 | TRBV6-1 | CASSYEGASGTEAFF
TRBJ1-5 | TRBV30 | CAWSAYNNQPQHF
TRBJ2-7 | TRBV6-1 | CASEGSGVGYEQYF